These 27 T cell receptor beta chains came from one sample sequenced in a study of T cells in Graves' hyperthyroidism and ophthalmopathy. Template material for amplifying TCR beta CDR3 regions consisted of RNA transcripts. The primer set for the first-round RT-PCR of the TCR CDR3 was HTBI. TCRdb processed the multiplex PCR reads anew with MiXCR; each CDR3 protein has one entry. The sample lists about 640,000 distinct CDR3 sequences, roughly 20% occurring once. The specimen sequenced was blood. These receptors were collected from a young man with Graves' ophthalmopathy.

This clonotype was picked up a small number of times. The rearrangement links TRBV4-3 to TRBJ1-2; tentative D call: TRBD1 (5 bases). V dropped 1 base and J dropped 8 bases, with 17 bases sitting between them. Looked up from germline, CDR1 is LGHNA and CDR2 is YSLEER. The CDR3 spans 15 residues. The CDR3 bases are TGCGCCAGCAGCCAAGGGAGGGGAGGAGAGTCCGGCTACACCTTC. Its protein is CASSQGRGGESGYTF.

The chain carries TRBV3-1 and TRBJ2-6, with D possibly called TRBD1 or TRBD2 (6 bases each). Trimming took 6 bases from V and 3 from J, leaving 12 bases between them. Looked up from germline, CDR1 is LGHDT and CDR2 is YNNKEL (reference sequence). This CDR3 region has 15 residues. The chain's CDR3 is CASRGGQLGANVLTF. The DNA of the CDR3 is TGTGCCAGCAGAGGGGGGCAACTTGGGGCCAACGTCCTGACTTTC.

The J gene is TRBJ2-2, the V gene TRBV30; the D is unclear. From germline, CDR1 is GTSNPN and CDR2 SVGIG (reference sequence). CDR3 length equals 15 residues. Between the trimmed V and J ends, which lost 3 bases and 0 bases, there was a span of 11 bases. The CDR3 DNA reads TGTGCCTGGAGCATGGTACCGACGAACACCGGGGAGCTGTTTTTT. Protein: CAWSMVPTNTGELFF.

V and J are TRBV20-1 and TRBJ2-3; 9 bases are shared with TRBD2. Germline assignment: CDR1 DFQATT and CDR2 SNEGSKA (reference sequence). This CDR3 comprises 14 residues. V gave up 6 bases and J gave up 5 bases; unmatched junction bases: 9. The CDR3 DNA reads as TGCAGTGCGGGAGGACTAGCGTTGATAGATACGCAGTATTTT. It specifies CSAGGLALIDTQYF.

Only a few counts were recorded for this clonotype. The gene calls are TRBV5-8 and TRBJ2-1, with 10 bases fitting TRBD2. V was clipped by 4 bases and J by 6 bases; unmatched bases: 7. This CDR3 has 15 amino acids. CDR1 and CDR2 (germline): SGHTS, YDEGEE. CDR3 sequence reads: CASSPGLAESNEQFF. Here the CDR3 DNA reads TGTGCCAGCAGCCCTGGACTAGCGGAATCCAATGAGCAGTTCTTC.

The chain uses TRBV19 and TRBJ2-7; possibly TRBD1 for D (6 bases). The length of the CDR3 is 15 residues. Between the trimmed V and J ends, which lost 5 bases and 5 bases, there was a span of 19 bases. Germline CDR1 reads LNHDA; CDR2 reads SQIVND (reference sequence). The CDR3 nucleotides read TGTGCCAGTAGTTCAAACGGACAGTCATCCGACGAGCAGTACTTC. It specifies CASSSNGQSSDEQYF.

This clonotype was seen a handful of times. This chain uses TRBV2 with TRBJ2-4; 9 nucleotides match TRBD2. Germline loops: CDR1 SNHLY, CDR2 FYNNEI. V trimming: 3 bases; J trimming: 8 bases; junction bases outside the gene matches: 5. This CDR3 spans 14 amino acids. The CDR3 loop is CASSEAGGQDIQYF. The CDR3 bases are TGTGCCAGCAGTGAGGCGGGAGGGCAGGACATTCAGTACTTC. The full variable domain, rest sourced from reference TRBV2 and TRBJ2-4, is EPEVTQTPSHQVTQMGQEVILRCVPISNHLYFYWYRQILGQKVEFLVSFYNNEISEKSEIFDDQFSVERPDGSNFTLKIRSTKLEDSAMYFCASSEAGGQDIQYFGAGTRLSVL.

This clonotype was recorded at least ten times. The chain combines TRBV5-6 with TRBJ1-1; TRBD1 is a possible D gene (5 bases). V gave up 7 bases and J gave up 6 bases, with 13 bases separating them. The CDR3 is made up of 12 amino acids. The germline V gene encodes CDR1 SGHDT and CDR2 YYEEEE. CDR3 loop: CASRRVGAEAFF. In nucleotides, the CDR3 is TGTGCCAGCCGTCGGGTAGGGGCTGAAGCTTTCTTT.

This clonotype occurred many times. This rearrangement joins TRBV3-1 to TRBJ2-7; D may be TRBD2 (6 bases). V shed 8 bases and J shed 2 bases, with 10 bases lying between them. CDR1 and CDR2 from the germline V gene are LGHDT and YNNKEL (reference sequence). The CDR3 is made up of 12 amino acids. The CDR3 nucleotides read TGTGCCAGCGGGGCGGGGCCCTACGAGCAGTACTTC. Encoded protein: CASGAGPYEQYF.

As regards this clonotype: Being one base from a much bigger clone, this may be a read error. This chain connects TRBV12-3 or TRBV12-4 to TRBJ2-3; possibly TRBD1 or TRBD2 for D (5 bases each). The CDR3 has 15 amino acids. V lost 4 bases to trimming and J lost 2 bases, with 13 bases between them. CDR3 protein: CASSSRDGDTDTQYF. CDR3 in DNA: TGTGCCAGCAGTTCCCGGGACGGGGACACAGATACGCAGTATTTT.

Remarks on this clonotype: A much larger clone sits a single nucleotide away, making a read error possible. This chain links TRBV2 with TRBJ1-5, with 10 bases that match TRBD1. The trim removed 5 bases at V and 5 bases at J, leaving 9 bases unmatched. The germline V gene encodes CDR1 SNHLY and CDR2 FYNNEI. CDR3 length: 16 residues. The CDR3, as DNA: TGTGCCAGCAGTAGACTTGAGACAGGGGGCGATCAGCCCCAGCATTTT. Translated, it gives CASSRLETGGDQPQHF.

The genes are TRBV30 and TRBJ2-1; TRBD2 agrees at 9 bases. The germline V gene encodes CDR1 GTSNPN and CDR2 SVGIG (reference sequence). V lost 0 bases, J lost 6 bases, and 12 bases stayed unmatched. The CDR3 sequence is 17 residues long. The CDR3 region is CAWSVPNGSGSFNEQFF. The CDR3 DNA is TGTGCCTGGAGTGTACCCAACGGTAGCGGGAGTTTCAATGAGCAGTTCTTC. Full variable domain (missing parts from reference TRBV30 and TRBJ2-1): SQTIHQWPATLVQPVGSPLSLECTVEGTSNPNLYWYRQAAGRGLQLLFYSVGIGQISSEVPQNLSASRPQDRQFILSSKKLLLSDSGFYLCAWSVPNGSGSFNEQFFGPGTRLTVL.

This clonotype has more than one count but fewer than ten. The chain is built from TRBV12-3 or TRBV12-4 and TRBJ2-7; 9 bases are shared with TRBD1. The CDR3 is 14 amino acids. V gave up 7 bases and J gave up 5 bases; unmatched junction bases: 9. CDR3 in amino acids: CASNDRGEGHEQYF. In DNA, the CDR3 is TGTGCCAGCAATGACAGGGGGGAAGGCCACGAGCAGTACTTC.

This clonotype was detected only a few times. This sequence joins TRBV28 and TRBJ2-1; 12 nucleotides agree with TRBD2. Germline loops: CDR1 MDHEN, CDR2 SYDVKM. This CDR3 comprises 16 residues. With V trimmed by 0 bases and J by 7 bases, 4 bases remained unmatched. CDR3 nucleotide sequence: TGTGCCAGCAGTTTATGGGAACTAGCGGGAGGAAATGAGCAGTTCTTC. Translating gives CASSLWELAGGNEQFF.

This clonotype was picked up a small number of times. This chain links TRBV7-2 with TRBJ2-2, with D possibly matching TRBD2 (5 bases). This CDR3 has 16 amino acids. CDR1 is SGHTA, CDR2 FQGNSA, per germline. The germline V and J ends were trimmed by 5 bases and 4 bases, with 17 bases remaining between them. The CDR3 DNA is TGTGCCAGCAGCCCTCTAGCAGGCCGTGTCACCGGGGAGCTGTTTTTT. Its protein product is CASSPLAGRVTGELFF.

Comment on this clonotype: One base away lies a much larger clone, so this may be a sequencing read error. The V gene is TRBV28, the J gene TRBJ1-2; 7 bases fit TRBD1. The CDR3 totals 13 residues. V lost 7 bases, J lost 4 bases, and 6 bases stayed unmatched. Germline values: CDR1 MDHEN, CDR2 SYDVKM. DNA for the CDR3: TGTGCCAGCAAGGCGACAGGGCGCTATGGCTACACCTTC. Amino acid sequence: CASKATGRYGYTF.

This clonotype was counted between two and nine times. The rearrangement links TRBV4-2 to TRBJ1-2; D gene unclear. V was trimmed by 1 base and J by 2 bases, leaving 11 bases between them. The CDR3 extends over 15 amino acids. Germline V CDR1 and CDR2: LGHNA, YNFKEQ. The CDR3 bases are TGTGCCAGCAGCCAAGGTGAGCCTTTGAACTATGGCTACACCTTC. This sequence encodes CASSQGEPLNYGYTF.

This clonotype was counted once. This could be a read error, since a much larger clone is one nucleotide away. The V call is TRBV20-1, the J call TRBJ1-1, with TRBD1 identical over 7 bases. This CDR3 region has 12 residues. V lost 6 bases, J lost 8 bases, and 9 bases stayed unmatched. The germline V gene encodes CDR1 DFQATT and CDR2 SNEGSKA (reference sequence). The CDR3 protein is CSARQGPLEAFF. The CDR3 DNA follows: TGCAGTGCGAGACAGGGCCCTCTGGAAGCTTTCTTT.

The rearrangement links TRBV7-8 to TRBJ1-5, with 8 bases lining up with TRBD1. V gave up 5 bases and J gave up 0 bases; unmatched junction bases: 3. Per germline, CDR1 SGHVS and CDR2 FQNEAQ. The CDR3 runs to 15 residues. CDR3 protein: CASSGQGRSNQPQHF. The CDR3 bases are TGTGCCAGCAGCGGACAGGGACGTAGCAATCAGCCCCAGCATTTT. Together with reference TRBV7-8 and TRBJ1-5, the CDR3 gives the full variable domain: GAGVSQSPRYKVAKRGQDVALRCDPISGHVSLFWYQQALGQGPEFLTYFQNEAQLDKSGLPSDRFFAERPEGSVSTLKIQRTQQEDSAVYLCASSGQGRSNQPQHFGDGTRLSIL.

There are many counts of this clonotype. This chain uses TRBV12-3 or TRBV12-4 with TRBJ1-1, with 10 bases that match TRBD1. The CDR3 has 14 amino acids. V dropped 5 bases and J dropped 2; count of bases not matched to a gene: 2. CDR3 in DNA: TGTGCCAGCAGTCGACAGGGGGCTAACACTGAAGCTTTCTTT. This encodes CASSRQGANTEAFF.

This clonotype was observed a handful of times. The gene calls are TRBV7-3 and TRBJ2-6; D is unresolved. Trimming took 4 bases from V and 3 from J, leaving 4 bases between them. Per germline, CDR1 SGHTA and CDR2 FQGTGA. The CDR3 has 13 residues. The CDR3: CASSSNGANVLTF. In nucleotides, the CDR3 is TGTGCCAGCAGCTCCAATGGGGCCAACGTCCTGACTTTC.

CDR3 in DNA: TGTGCCAGCAGCACCGACAGGGGGCCCGAGACCCAGTACTTC. Its protein product is CASSTDRGPETQYF. The chain employs TRBV11-2 and TRBJ2-5; 10 bases are a match to TRBD1. Losses at the gene ends were 5 bases for V and 5 bases for J; bases not matched to a gene: 5. This CDR3 is 14 amino acids long. The germline V gene has CDR1 SGHAT and CDR2 FQNNGV.

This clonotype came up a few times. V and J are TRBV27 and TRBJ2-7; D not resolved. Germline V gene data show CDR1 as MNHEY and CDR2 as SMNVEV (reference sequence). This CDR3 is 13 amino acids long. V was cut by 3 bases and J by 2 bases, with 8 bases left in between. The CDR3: CASSLRKTYEQYF. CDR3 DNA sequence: TGTGCCAGCAGTTTGAGGAAAACCTACGAGCAGTACTTC.

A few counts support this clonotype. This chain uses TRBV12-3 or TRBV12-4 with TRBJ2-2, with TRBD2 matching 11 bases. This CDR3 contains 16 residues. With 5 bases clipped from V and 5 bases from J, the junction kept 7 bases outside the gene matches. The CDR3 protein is CASSTGLAGGTGELFF. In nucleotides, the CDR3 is TGTGCCAGCAGTACAGGACTAGCGGGCGGGACCGGGGAGCTGTTTTTT.

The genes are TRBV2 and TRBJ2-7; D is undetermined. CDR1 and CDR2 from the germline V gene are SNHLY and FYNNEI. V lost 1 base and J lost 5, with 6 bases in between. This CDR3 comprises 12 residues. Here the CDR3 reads CASSEVPHEQYF. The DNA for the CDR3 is TGTGCCAGCAGTGAAGTTCCGCACGAGCAGTACTTC.

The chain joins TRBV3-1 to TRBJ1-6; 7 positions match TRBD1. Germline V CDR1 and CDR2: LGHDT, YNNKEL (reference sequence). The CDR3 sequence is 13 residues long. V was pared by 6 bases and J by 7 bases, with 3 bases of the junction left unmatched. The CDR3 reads CASSRDRNSPLHF. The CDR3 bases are TGTGCCAGCAGTAGGGACAGAAATTCACCCCTCCACTTT.

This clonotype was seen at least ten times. Here the CDR3 reads CASSPYPRGSFDEQYF. The CDR3 region has the DNA TGTGCCAGCAGCCCTTACCCCAGGGGATCCTTCGACGAGCAGTACTTC. The chain links TRBV5-5 to TRBJ2-7; possible D gene TRBD1, 6 bases. This CDR3 is built from 16 residues. The germline V and J ends were trimmed by 4 bases and 5 bases, with 22 bases remaining between them. CDR1 and CDR2 from the germline V gene are SGHKS and YYEKEE (reference sequence). Full variable domain (remainder filled in from reference TRBV5-5 and TRBJ2-7): DAGVTQSPTHLIKTRGQQVTLRCSPISGHKSVSWYQQVLGQGPQFIFQYYEKEERGRGNFPDRFSARQFPNYSSELNVNALLLGDSALYLCASSPYPRGSFDEQYFGPGTRLTVT.